This TCR beta chain was sequenced for a study of memory CD4+ T cells and cytomegalovirus serostatus. Study-level background: This sample comes from healthy Belgian adults, eight to ten CMV seropositive, approximately 22 seronegative. Study-level results: About 40% of the roughly 160 known CMV-associated TCRbeta sequences appeared in CD4+ memory. CMV serostatus prediction reached median AUC approximately 0.95, or 0.91 with US-trained model.

Single viable CD3+CD4+CD8-CD45RO+ cells were sorted as the memory CD4+ T cells. After thawing, CD4+ T cells were positively selected. About this clone itself: Its specificity is not known.

This CDR3 is 10 amino acids long. V was shortened by 8 bases and J by 6 bases, with 8 bases between the two germline ends. Looked up from germline, CDR1 is MDHEN and CDR2 is SYDVKM. TCRdb's copy holds only in-frame clones and misses some; the assay was immunoSEQ multiplex PCR. Among tens of thousands of clones listed, 76% were seen once. The chain employs TRBV28 and TRBJ2-7, with a weak D call TRBD1 (5 bases). The sequenced sample was memory CD4+ T cells from blood. The receptor's source is an adult in good health and CMV-seronegative. DNA of the CDR3: TGTGCCAGCGGCAGGGTCGAGCAGTACTTC. It encodes CASGRVEQYF.